This T cell receptor (beta chain) was obtained from a study of regulatory T cells in long-lasting Graves disease (dated by TCRdb to about 2021). About the full investigation: Persistent Graves' disease meant more than 5 years of antithyroid drug treatment with TSH receptor autoantibodies that stayed positive. The study took place in China and was registered as a clinical trial. Persistent Graves' disease patients in the clinical cohort had taken antithyroid drugs for around 10 years on average. Peripheral blood TCR sequencing and RNA sequencing compared persistent Graves' disease patients with newly diagnosed Graves' disease patients. TCR sequencing covered some 13 persistent and roughly 20 newly diagnosed Graves' disease patients, about 35 samples in total.

What the authors observed across the whole study: As a limitation, the authors acknowledged that the small sample size may reduce accuracy. Lower TCR Shannon entropy and fewer highly expanded clones were observed in persistent Graves' disease patients than in newly diagnosed patients, which suggested clonal expansion. Patients with persistent disease shared more public clonotypes (around 2,500) than newly diagnosed patients did (more than 900). Sequencing and analysis were restricted to the TCR beta chain. Persistent disease showed preferential use of TRBV28, TRBJ1-2 and TRBJ2-5, whereas newly diagnosed disease favored TRBV20-1 and TRBJ2-1. Only peripheral blood was studied, because thyroid tissue, the primary lesion, was inaccessible.

The label giving this sample's time point can be read as: persistent/refractory GD, antithyroid drugs over 5 years with positive TRAb. For both TCR sequencing and RNA sequencing, RNA was extracted from PBMCs in TRIzol. The diagnosis of Graves' disease was made according to American Thyroid Association guidelines. Recruitment of patients was carried out at an endocrinology department in Xi'an, China. Each patient gave approximately 8.8 milliliters of peripheral blood, collected in an EDTA anticoagulant tube. Ficoll Paque Plus density gradient separation was used to isolate PBMCs, and no further T cell sorting was performed. An Agilent 2100 Bioanalyzer and agarose gel were used to check RNA quality, and a NanoDrop 2000 was used to measure RNA concentration. The CDR3 numbers 15 residues from cysteine through phenylalanine. The sequence is cut down to CDR3 DNA, 45 bases in frame from base 1. Trimming accounts for 6 bases at V and 6 bases at J, while the number of junction bases matched to no gene is 3. CDR1 SNHLY and CDR2 FYNNEI are derived from the germline V gene.

This clonotype was counted a few times. No cognate antigen has been identified for it. No per-base quality is available; no much larger clone lies one base away. Libraries were prepared through multiplex PCR. TCRdb lists the instrument as Illumina HiSeq 4000. TCR beta libraries were built with iRepertoire HTBI primers and Arm-PCR amplification of CDR3 regions. Gel purification was performed on PCR products prior to sequencing. The paper's data handling went like this. Gene usage analysis of CDR3 amino acid clonotypes used the approximately 62 TRBV and more than 13 TRBJ segments found across samples. COPE and FqMerger were used to merge the filtered high-quality paired reads into contigs. BLAST was used to align contigs to IMGT TRBV, TRBD and TRBJ reference genes, with CDR3 defined following IMGT. Highly expanded clones were defined as clonotypes with a frequency above 0.1%. Shannon entropy served as the measure of repertoire diversity, while the Gini coefficient captured V-J evenness. A clonotype was considered public if more than one individual shared it. The public sequencing data were trimmed at Q25 with fastp and processed into clonotypes with MiXCR by TCRdb, which kept only in-frame beta chains. Rows are unified per CDR3 protein, each entry keeping the most common DNA and genes. The V and J calls reflect TCRdb's pipeline rather than the authors' work. The sample table records fewer than 400,000 distinct CDR3 sequences; around 20% of these occur just once. The top ten constitute around 20% of the sample.

The chain is made from TRBV2 and TRBJ2-2; 14 bases in the middle match TRBD2. The source material was peripheral blood mononuclear cells (PBMCs), sampled when the disease was refractory, from a patient treated with antithyroid drugs. This clonotype was obtained from a female donor with Graves disease. The DNA reads as follows: TGTGCCAGCAGGGAGGGACTAGCGGGAGCCGGGGAGCTGTTTTTT. This encodes CASREGLAGAGELFF. The reference TRBV2 and TRBJ2-2 proteins fill in what lies around the CDR3, so the full variable domain reads EPEVTQTPSHQVTQMGQEVILRCVPISNHLYFYWYRQILGQKVEFLVSFYNNEISEKSEIFDDQFSVERPDGSNFTLKIRSTKLEDSAMYFCASREGLAGAGELFFGEGSRLTVL.